This T cell receptor (beta chain) comes out of a study of CD8+CD57+ T cells in acquired aplastic anemia. At the level of the study: On average, sorted CD4+ and CD8+ cells gave around 3.3 ug of DNA.

An expansion of CD8+CD57+ cells by flow cytometry had been shown in patients chosen for sequencing. The CDR3 is 14 amino acids. Germline CDR1 reads DFQATT; CDR2 reads SNEGSKA (reference sequence). Trimming took 3 bases from V and 4 from J; bases not matched to a gene: 5. According to the study, genomic DNA was the template for TCR beta VDJ and CDR3 profiling. TCRdb re-derived calls from the reads in MiXCR, one entry per CDR3 protein. Among 200,000 or so distinct CDR3 sequences listed, 65% were seen once. This TCR was recovered from a human donor with aplastic anemia. What was sequenced was sorted CD4+, CD8+, or CD8+CD57+ T cells (not recorded which) from PBMCs. This chain uses TRBV20-1 with TRBJ2-5, with TRBD2 matching over 10 bases. The CDR3 DNA is TGCAGTGCTAGGAGCGGGGGGGCCGGAGAGACCCAGTACTTC. It codes for CSARSGGAGETQYF.